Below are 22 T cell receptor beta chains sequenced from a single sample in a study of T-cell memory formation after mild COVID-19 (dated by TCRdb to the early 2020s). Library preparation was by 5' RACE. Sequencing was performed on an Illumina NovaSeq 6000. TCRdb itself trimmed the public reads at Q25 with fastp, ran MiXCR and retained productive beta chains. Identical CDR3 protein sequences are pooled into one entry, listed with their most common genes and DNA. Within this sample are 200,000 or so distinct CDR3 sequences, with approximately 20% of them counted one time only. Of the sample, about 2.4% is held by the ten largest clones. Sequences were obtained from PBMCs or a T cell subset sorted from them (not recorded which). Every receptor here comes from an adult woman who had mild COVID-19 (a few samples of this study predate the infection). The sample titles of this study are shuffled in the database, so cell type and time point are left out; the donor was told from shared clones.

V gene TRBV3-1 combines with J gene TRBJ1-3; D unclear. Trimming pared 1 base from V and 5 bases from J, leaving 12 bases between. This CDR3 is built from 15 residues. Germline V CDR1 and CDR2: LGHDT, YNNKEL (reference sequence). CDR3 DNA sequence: TGTGCCAGCAGCCAAGGTCGTCAATGGAGAAACACCATATATTTT. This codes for CASSQGRQWRNTIYF.

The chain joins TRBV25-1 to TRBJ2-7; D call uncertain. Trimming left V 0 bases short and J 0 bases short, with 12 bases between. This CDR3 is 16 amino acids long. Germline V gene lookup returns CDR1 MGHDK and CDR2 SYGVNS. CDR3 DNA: TGTGCCAGCAGTGAATATAGTCCCTTAAGCTCCTACGAGCAGTACTTC. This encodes CASSEYSPLSSYEQYF.

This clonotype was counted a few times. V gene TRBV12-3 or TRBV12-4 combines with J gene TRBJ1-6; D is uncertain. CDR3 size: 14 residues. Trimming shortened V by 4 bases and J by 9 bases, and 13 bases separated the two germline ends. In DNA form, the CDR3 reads TGTGCCAGCAGTTACACACCCGGCGGTTCACCCCTCCACTTT. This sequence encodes CASSYTPGGSPLHF.

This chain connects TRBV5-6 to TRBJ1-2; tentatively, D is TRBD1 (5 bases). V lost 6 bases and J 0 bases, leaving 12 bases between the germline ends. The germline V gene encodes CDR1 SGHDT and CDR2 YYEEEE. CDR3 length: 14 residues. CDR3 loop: CASTPGAANYGYTF. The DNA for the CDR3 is TGTGCCAGCACCCCCGGGGCTGCTAACTATGGCTACACCTTC.

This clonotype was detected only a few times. The CDR3 region has the DNA TGTGCCAGCAGCTTCGAAAAGCGGGGGTCCTCCTACGAGCAGTACTTC. Translation gives CASSFEKRGSSYEQYF. The chain combines TRBV7-8 with TRBJ2-7, with 8 bases lining up with TRBD2. CDR1 is SGHVS, CDR2 FQNEAQ, per germline. The V and J ends lost 3 bases and 0 bases, in that order; junction bases with no gene match: 7. The CDR3 is made up of 16 amino acids.

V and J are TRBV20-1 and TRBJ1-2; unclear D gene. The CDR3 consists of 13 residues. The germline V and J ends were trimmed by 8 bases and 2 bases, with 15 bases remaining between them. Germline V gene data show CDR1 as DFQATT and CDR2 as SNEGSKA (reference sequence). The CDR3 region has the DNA TGCAGTTTTTCAGATGGCCCAAACTATGGCTACACCTTC. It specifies CSFSDGPNYGYTF.

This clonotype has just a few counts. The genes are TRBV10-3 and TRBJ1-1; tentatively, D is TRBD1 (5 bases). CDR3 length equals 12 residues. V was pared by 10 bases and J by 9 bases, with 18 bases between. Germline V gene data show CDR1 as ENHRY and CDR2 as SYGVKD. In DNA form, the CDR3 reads TGTGCCACGCGGCCTGGGGACTTTCAAGCTTTCTTT. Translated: CATRPGDFQAFF.

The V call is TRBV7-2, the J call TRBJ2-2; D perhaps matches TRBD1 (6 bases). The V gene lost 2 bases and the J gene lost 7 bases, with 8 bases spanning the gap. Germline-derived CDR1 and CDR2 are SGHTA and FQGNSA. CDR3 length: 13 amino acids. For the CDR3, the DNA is TGTGCCAGCAGCTTACGACAGGACGGGGAGCTGTTTTTT. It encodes CASSLRQDGELFF. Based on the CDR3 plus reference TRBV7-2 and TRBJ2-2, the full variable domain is GAGVSQSPSNKVTEKGKDVELRCDPISGHTALYWYRQSLGQGLEFLIYFQGNSAPDKSGLPSDRFSAERTGGSVSTLTIQRTQQEDSAVYLCASSLRQDGELFFGEGSRLTVL.

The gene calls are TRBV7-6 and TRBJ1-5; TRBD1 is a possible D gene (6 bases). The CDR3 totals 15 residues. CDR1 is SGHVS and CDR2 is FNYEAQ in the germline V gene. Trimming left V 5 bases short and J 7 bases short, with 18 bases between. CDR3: CASSDWQGLGQPQHF. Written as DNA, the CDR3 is TGTGCCAGCAGCGATTGGCAGGGGCTCGGACAGCCCCAGCATTTT.

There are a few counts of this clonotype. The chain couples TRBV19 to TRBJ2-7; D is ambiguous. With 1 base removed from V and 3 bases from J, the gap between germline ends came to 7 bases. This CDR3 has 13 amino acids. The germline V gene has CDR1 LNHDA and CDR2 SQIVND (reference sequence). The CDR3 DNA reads TGTGCCAGTAGTATAGGGTTGATCTACGAGCAGTACTTC. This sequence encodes CASSIGLIYEQYF.

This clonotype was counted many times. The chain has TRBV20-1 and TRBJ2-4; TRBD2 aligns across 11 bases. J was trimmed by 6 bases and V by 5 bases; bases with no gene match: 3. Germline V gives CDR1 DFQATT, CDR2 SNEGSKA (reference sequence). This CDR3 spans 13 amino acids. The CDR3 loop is CSALAGGANIQYF. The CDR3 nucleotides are TGCAGTGCTTTAGCGGGAGGGGCAAACATTCAGTACTTC.

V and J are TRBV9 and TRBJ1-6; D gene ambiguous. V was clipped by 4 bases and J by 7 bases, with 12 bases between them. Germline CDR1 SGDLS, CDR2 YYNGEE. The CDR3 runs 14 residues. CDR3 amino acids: CASSPRVGNSPLHF. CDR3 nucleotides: TGTGCCAGCAGCCCCCGGGTGGGCAATTCACCCCTCCACTTT.

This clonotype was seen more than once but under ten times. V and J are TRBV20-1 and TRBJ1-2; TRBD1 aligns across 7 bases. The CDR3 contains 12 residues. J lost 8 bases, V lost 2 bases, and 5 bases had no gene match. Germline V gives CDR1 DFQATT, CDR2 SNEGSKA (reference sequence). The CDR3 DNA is TGCAGTGCTAGACCAACAGGGGTCGGCTACACCTTC. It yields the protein CSARPTGVGYTF.

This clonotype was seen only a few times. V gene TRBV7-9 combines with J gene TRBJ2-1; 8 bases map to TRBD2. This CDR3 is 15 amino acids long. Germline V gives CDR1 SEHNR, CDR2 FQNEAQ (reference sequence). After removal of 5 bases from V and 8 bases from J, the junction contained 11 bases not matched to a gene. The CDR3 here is CASSRAGLGVDEQFF. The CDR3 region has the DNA TGTGCCAGCAGCCGAGCGGGACTAGGGGTGGATGAGCAGTTCTTC. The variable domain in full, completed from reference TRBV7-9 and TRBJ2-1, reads DTGVSQNPRHKITKRGQNVTFRCDPISEHNRLYWYRQTLGQGPEFLTYFQNEAQLEKSRLLSDRFSAERPKGSFSTLEIQRTEQGDSAMYLCASSRAGLGVDEQFFGPGTRLTVL.

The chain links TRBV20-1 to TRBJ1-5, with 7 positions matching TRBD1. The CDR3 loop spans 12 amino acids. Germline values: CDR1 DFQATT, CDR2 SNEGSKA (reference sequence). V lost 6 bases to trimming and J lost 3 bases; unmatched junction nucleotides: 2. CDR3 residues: CSAQGNNQPQHF. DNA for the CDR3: TGCAGTGCACAGGGGAACAATCAGCCCCAGCATTTT.

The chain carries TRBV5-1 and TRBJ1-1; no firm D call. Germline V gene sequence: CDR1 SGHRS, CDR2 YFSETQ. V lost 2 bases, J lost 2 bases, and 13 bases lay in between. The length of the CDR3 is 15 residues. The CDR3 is CASSFRQDLNTEAFF. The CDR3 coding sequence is TGCGCCAGCAGCTTTAGGCAGGACTTAAACACTGAAGCTTTCTTT. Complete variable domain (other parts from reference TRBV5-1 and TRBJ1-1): KAGVTQTPRYLIKTRGQQVTLSCSPISGHRSVSWYQQTPGQGLQFLFEYFSETQRNKGNFPGRFSGRQFSNSRSEMNVSTLELGDSALYLCASSFRQDLNTEAFFGQGTRLTVV.

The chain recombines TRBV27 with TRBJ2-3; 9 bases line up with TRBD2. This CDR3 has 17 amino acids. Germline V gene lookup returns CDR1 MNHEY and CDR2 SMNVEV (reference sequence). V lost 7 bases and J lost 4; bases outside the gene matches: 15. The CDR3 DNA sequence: TGTGCCAGCACCGTTTACCGCGGGGGGGCGAGAGCAGATACGCAGTATTTT. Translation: CASTVYRGGARADTQYF.

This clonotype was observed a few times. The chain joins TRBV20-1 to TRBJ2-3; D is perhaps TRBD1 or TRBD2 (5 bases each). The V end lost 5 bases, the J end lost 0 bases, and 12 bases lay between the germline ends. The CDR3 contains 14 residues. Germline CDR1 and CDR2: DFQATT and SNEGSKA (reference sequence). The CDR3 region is CSARRDGSTDTQYF. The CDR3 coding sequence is TGCAGTGCTCGAAGGGACGGGAGCACAGATACGCAGTATTTT.

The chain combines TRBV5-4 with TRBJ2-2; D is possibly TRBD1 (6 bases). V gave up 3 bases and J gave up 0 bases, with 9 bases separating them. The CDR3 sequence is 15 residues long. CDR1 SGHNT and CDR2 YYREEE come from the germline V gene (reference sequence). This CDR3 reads CASSYDRTNTGELFF. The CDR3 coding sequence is TGTGCCAGCAGCTATGACAGGACGAACACCGGGGAGCTGTTTTTT.

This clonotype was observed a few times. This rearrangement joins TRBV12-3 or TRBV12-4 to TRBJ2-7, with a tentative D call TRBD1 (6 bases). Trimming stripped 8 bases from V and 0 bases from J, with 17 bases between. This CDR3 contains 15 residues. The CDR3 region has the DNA TGTGCCAGCTGCGCCGCAGGGGTTTGCTCCTACGAGCAGTACTTC. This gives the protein CASCAAGVCSYEQYF.

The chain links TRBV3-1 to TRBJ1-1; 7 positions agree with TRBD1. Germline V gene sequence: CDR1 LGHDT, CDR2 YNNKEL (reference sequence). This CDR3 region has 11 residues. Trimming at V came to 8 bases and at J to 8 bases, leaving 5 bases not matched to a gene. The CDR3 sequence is CASRGDREAFF. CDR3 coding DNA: TGTGCCAGCCGTGGGGACAGAGAAGCTTTCTTT.

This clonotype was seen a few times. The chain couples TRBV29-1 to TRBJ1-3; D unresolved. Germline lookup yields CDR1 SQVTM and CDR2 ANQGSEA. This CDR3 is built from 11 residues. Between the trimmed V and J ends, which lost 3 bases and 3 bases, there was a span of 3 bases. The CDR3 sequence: CSVDRGNTIYF. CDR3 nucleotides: TGCAGCGTTGACCGTGGAAACACCATATATTTT. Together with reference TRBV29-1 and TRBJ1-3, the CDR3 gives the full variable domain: SAVISQKPSRDICQRGTSLTIQCQVDSQVTMMFWYRQQPGQSLTLIATANQGSEATYESGFVIDKFPISRPNLTFSTLTVSNMSPEDSSIYLCSVDRGNTIYFGEGSWLTVV.